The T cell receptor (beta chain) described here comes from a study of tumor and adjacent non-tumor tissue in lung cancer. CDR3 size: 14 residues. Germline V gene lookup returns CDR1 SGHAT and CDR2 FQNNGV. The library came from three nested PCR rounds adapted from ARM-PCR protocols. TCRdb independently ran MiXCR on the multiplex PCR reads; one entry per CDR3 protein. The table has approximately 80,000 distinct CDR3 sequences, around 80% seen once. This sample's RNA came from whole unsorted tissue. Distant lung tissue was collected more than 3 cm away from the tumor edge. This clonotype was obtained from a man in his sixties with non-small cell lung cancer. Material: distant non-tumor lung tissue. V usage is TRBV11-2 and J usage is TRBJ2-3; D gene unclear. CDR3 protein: CVSSLDRVTDTQYF. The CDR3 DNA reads TGTGTTAGCAGCTTAGATAGGGTCACAGATACGCAGTATTTT.